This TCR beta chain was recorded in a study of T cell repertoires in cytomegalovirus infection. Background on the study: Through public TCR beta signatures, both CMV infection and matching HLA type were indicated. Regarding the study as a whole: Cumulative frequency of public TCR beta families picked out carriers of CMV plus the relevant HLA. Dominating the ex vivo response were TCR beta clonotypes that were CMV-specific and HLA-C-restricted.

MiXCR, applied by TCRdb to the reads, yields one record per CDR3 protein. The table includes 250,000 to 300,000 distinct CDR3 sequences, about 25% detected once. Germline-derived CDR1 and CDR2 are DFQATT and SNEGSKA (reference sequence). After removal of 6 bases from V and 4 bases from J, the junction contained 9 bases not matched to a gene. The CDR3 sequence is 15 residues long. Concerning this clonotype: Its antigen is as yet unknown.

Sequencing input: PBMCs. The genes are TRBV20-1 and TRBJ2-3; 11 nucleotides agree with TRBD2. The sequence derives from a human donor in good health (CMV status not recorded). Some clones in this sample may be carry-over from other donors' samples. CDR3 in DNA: TGCAGTGCCGCGAATAGCGGGAGGGGGCCAGATACGCAGTATTTT. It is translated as CSAANSGRGPDTQYF.